Shown below are 6 T cell receptor beta chains from a single sample sequenced in a study of blood T cell repertoires in COVID-19. Sequenced by immunoSEQ multiplex PCR; TCRdb stores in-frame clones only, minus some. The top ten clones hold about 9.8% of a sample with roughly 260,000 clones, more than 75% of them seen once. What was sequenced was peripheral blood. The receptors originated from a man between 40 and 49 years old who had recovered from COVID-19.

CDR3 sequence: CASRLWGQGAEAFF. DNA for the CDR3: TGTGCCAGCCGTCTCTGGGGACAAGGGGCTGAAGCTTTCTTT. The V gene is TRBV2, the J gene TRBJ1-1; tentative D call: TRBD1 (6 bases). The CDR3 is made up of 14 amino acids. In germline, CDR1 is SNHLY, CDR2 FYNNEI. Trimming removed 8 bases from V and 6 bases from J, with 19 bases in between.

This rearrangement joins TRBV25-1 to TRBJ2-1, with D possibly being TRBD2 (5 bases). V was pared by 0 bases and J by 11 bases, with 11 bases between. The CDR3 contains 13 residues. From germline, CDR1 is MGHDK and CDR2 SYGVNS. For the CDR3, the DNA is TGTGCCAGCAGTGAATATATCGGGGATAAGCAGTTCTTC. Protein: CASSEYIGDKQFF.

The chain has TRBV30 and TRBJ1-6, with a tentative D call TRBD1 (5 bases). The CDR3 contains 16 residues. The V gene's germline CDR1 is GTSNPN and CDR2 SVGIG (reference sequence). Trimming removed 2 bases from V and 6 bases from J, with 17 bases in between. The CDR3 nucleotides are TGTGCCTGGAGTTGGGGCAGGGACTTTTCTAATTCACCCCTCCACTTT. Protein product: CAWSWGRDFSNSPLHF.

This sequence joins TRBV29-1 and TRBJ2-7; TRBD2 might be the D (5 bases). The V end was cut by 5 bases, the J end by 2 bases, with 19 bases between. CDR1 and CDR2 (germline): SQVTM, ANQGSEA. The CDR3 has 15 residues. The CDR3 DNA reads as TGCAGCGTTCGCCCGGCCCGCGGGCGGGCCTACGAGCAGTACTTC. This codes for CSVRPARGRAYEQYF.

The chain couples TRBV12-3 or TRBV12-4 to TRBJ1-6; D gene unclear. The V and J ends lost 6 bases and 3 bases respectively, with 6 bases between them. The CDR3 extends over 13 amino acids. CDR3 nucleotides: TGTGCCAGCAGCCAAAACTATAATTCACCCCTCCACTTT. Translating gives CASSQNYNSPLHF.

This clone appeared once. The chain combines TRBV5-1 with TRBJ2-7, with TRBD2 matching 8 bases. The CDR3 consists of 14 residues. The J segment lost 3 bases and the V segment lost 4 bases, leaving 6 bases of the junction unmatched. CDR1 is SGHRS and CDR2 is YFSETQ in the germline V gene. Written as DNA, the CDR3 is TGCGCCAGCAGCGGGCGGGGGGCGAGCTACGAGCAGTACTTC. It encodes CASSGRGASYEQYF. Full variable domain (rest looked up from reference TRBV5-1 and TRBJ2-7): KAGVTQTPRYLIKTRGQQVTLSCSPISGHRSVSWYQQTPGQGLQFLFEYFSETQRNKGNFPGRFSGRQFSNSRSEMNVSTLELGDSALYLCASSGRGASYEQYFGPGTRLTVT.